The 16 T cell receptor beta chains presented below share a single source sample, sequenced in a study of blood T cell repertoires in COVID-19. Some clones are missing from TCRdb's copy, which holds only in-frame ones; the method was immunoSEQ multiplex PCR. The sample has about 160,000 clones, approximately 86% seen once. The specimen sequenced was peripheral blood. The receptor set was obtained from a man in his sixties with COVID-19, enrolled during active disease.

The genes are TRBV5-6 and TRBJ1-3, with 9 bases matching TRBD1. CDR3 size: 16 residues. J gave up 4 bases and V 5 bases, and 10 bases lay outside the gene matches. Germline V gene data show CDR1 as SGHDT and CDR2 as YYEEEE. The CDR3 region is CASRATGGKSGNTIYF. The DNA of the CDR3 is TGTGCCAGCAGAGCGACAGGGGGAAAATCCGGAAACACCATATATTTT.

This chain joins TRBV6-2 or TRBV6-3 and TRBJ1-5; 11 nucleotides line up with TRBD1. V dropped 6 bases and J dropped 6; count of bases not matched to a gene: 7. Germline V gene lookup returns CDR1 MNHEY and CDR2 SVGEGT. The CDR3 is 15 amino acids. The CDR3 region is CASRPTGQGGQPQHF. DNA of the CDR3: TGTGCCAGCAGACCTACGGGACAGGGGGGTCAGCCCCAGCATTTT.

Written as DNA, the CDR3 is TGTGCCAGCAGTCCGTACTTACAGGGTATTAACTATGGCTACACCTTC. Translated: CASSPYLQGINYGYTF. J is TRBJ1-2 and V is TRBV27, with D perhaps matching TRBD1 (6 bases). The CDR3 is 16 amino acids. The ends were cut back, 5 bases at V and 1 base at J, with 17 bases in the middle. Germline loops: CDR1 MNHEY, CDR2 SMNVEV (reference sequence).

The chain couples TRBV30 to TRBJ1-4; 9 nucleotides match TRBD1. Germline CDR1 and CDR2: GTSNPN and SVGIG (reference sequence). After removal of 5 bases from V and 7 bases from J, the junction contained 5 bases not matched to a gene. The CDR3 consists of 13 residues. CDR3: CAWAGTGPEKLFF. For the CDR3, the DNA is TGTGCCTGGGCCGGGACAGGGCCTGAAAAACTGTTTTTT.

The genes are TRBV28 and TRBJ1-1, with a possible D match to TRBD1 (5 bases). CDR1 and CDR2 (germline): MDHEN, SYDVKM. The CDR3 sequence is 14 residues long. Trimming cost V 9 bases and J 5 bases, with 19 bases left between them. The CDR3 here is CASLGAPRRTEAFF. Here the CDR3 DNA reads TGTGCCAGTTTAGGGGCCCCCCGAAGGACTGAAGCTTTCTTT.

Notes on this clone: Distinct nucleotide sequences in the sample also encode this CDR3. The chain is built from TRBV11-1 and TRBJ1-1; D uncertain. Trimming removed 2 bases at V and 0 bases at J, with 4 bases between. The CDR3 spans 13 residues. Germline CDR1 and CDR2: SGHAT and FQDESV (reference sequence). DNA for the CDR3: TGTGCCAGCAGCTTAACACTGAACACTGAAGCTTTCTTT. Amino acid sequence: CASSLTLNTEAFF.

This clone is a singleton in its sample. The chain is built from TRBV4-2 and TRBJ1-1; D may be TRBD1 (6 bases). The V and J ends lost 1 base and 0 bases respectively, with 9 bases between them. Germline V CDR1 and CDR2: LGHNA, YNFKEQ. The CDR3 length is 15 residues. Written as DNA, the CDR3 is TGTGCCAGCAGCCAAGGACAGGTCTTGAACACTGAAGCTTTCTTT. Translated, it gives CASSQGQVLNTEAFF.

This clone was seen only a few times. The CDR3 region has the DNA TGTGCTAGTGGTTTGGCGGTTGGCTCCTATAATTCACCCCTCCACTTT. It codes for CASGLAVGSYNSPLHF. This rearrangement joins TRBV12-5 to TRBJ1-6; D remains unclear. The V and J ends lost 1 base and 0 bases respectively, with 7 bases between them. CDR1 and CDR2 from the germline V gene are LGHNT and FRNRAP. This CDR3 region has 16 residues. Full variable domain (outside the CDR3, taken from reference TRBV12-5 and TRBJ1-6): DARVTQTPRHKVTEMGQEVTMRCQPILGHNTVFWYRQTMMQGLELLAYFRNRAPLDDSGMPKDRFSAEMPDATLATLKIQPSEPRDSAVYFCASGLAVGSYNSPLHFGNGTRLTVT.

The sample holds one count of this clone. This chain joins TRBV3-1 (or the pseudogene TRBV3-2) and TRBJ2-3; D may be TRBD1 (5 bases). Germline assignment: CDR1 LGHDT and CDR2 YNNKEL (reference sequence). The V and J ends lost 1 base and 4 bases respectively, with 9 bases between them. The CDR3 contains 14 residues. The DNA for the CDR3 is TGTGCCAGCAGCCAAGGGGGCGCAGCAGATACGCAGTATTTT. Amino acids: CASSQGGAADTQYF.

V and J are TRBV6-5 and TRBJ2-7, with 9 nucleotides matching TRBD2. Trimming took 6 bases from V and 1 from J; bases not matched to a gene: 4. The CDR3 runs 14 residues. Germline V gene data show CDR1 as MNHEY and CDR2 as SVGAGI. The CDR3 DNA reads TGTGCCAGCAGAGTTAGCGGGGGATCCTACGAGCAGTACTTC. Protein: CASRVSGGSYEQYF.

As DNA, the CDR3 is TGTGCCAGCAGAAGAACCGAACTAGCGGGAATAGACGACAATGAGCAGTTCTTC. Translation gives CASRRTELAGIDDNEQFF. J is TRBJ2-1 and V is TRBV2; TRBD2 matches at 10 bases. The junction had 16 bases not matched to a gene; V was cut back by 6 bases and J by 5 bases. This CDR3 region has 18 residues. Germline-derived CDR1 and CDR2 are SNHLY and FYNNEI.

V gene TRBV3-1 (or the pseudogene TRBV3-2) combines with J gene TRBJ2-6, with D tentatively TRBD2 (6 bases). The V gene lost 4 bases and the J gene lost 4 bases, with 11 bases spanning the gap. The V gene's germline CDR1 is LGHDT and CDR2 YNNKEL (reference sequence). CDR3 length: 15 amino acids. The CDR3 nucleotides read TGTGCCAGCAGCCGAGGAGGGGCAGGGGCCAACGTCCTGACTTTC. Its translation is CASSRGGAGANVLTF.

The V and J genes are TRBV12-3 or TRBV12-4 and TRBJ1-2, with no clear D. The V end was cut by 4 bases, the J end by 4 bases, with 10 bases between. The CDR3 totals 13 residues. The CDR3 spells CASSSNSAYGYTF. Here the CDR3 DNA reads TGTGCCAGCAGTTCTAACTCTGCCTATGGCTACACCTTC.

This clone appeared once. The chain has TRBV5-6 and TRBJ2-7; TRBD1 aligns across 11 bases. Germline V gene lookup returns CDR1 SGHDT and CDR2 YYEEEE. There are 14 residues in the CDR3. Germline trimming cut 3 bases from V and 4 bases from J; bases unmatched to any gene: 3. As DNA, the CDR3 is TGTGCCAGCAGCTGGGACAGGGGGAGGTACGAGCAGTACTTC. Its translation is CASSWDRGRYEQYF.

The chain carries TRBV30 and TRBJ2-5; tentatively, D is TRBD2 (5 bases). Trimming stripped 4 bases from V and 5 bases from J, with 11 bases between. This CDR3 is 12 amino acids long. Germline V gene data show CDR1 as GTSNPN and CDR2 as SVGIG (reference sequence). DNA of the CDR3: TGTGCCTGGAAAAAACTAGGGGAGACCCAGTACTTC. Residues: CAWKKLGETQYF.

The chain has TRBV4-2 and TRBJ2-2; the match to TRBD1 covers 8 bases. This CDR3 region has 15 residues. Per germline, CDR1 LGHNA and CDR2 YNFKEQ. The junction had 4 bases not matched to a gene; V was cut back by 6 bases and J by 1 base. CDR3 protein: CASRTTGENTGELFF. CDR3 bases: TGTGCCAGCAGGACGACAGGGGAGAACACCGGGGAGCTGTTTTTT.